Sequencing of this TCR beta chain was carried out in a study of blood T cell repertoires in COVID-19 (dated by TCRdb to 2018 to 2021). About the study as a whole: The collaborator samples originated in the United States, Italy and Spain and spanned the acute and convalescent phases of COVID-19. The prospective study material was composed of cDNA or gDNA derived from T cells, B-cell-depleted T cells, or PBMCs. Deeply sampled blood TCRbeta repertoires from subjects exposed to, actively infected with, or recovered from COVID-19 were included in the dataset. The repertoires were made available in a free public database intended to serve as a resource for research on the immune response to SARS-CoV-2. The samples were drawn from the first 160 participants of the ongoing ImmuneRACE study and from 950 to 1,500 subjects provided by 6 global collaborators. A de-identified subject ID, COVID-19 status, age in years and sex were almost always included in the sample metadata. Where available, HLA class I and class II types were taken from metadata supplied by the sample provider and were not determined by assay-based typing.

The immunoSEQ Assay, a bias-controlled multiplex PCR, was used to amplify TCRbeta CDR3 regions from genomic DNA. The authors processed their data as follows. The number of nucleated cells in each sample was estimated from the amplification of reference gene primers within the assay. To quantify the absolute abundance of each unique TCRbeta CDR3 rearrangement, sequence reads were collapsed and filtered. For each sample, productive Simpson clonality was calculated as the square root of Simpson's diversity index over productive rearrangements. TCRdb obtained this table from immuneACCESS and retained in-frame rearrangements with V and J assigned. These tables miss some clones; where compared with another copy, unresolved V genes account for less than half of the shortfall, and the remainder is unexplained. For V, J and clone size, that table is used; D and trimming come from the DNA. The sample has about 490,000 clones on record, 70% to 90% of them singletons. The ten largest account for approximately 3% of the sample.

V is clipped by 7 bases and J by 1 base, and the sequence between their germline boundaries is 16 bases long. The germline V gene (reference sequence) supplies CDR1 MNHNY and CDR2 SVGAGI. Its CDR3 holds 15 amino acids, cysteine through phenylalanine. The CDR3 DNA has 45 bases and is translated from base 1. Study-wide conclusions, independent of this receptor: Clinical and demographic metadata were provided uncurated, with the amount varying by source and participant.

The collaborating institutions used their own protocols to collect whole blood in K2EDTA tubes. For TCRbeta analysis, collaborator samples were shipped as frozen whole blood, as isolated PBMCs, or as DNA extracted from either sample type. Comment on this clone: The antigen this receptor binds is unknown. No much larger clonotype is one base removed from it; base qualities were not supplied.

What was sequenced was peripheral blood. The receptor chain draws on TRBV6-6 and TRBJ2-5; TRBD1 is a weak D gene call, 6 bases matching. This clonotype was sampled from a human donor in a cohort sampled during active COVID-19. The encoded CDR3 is CASTSTTGSQETQYF. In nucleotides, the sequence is TGTGCCAGCACATCAACGACAGGCAGCCAAGAGACCCAGTACTTC.